These 29 T cell receptor beta chains came from one sample sequenced in a study of shared clonotypes between healthy human individuals. Clones were read by immunoSEQ multiplex PCR, and TCRdb kept only the in-frame ones, dropping some. The data hold millions of clones, with more than 90% observed a single time. Material: naive CD4+ T cells sorted from blood. The subset here: CD45RA+ positively selected. The receptors were sampled from a man aged 18 to 30 in good health.

This clone was recorded only once. The chain recombines TRBV19 with TRBJ1-3, with D uncertain. The germline gives CDR1 LNHDA, CDR2 SQIVND (reference sequence). The CDR3 runs to 15 residues. V lost 4 bases, J lost 4 bases, and 14 bases lay in between. In DNA, the CDR3 is TGTGCCAGTAGTACGGGGTTCGCGGGCGGAAACACCATATATTTT. Its translation: CASSTGFAGGNTIYF. The full variable domain, completed using reference TRBV19 and TRBJ1-3, is DGGITQSPKYLFRKEGQNVTLSCEQNLNHDAMYWYRQDPGQGLRLIYYSQIVNDFQKGDIAEGYSVSREKKESFPLTVTSAQKNPTAFYLCASSTGFAGGNTIYFGEGSWLTVV.

J is TRBJ2-2 and V is TRBV5-1; 7 bases fit TRBD1. The germline CDR1 and CDR2 sequences are SGHRS and YFSETQ. Trimming took 4 bases from V and 5 from J; bases not matched to a gene: 5. The CDR3 has 14 residues. CDR3 DNA: TGCGCCAGCAGCCTCGGACAGGAGACCGGGGAGCTGTTTTTT. This encodes CASSLGQETGELFF.

In this sample, this clone turned up once. The gene calls are TRBV9 and TRBJ1-6; tentative D call: TRBD1 (5 bases). The CDR3 is made up of 15 amino acids. Germline CDR1 SGDLS, CDR2 YYNGEE. V was cut by 2 bases and J by 6 bases, with 12 bases left in between. CDR3 sequence reads: CASSVQGSPNSPLHF. CDR3 bases: TGTGCCAGCAGCGTCCAGGGCTCTCCTAATTCACCCCTCCACTTT.

This clone was recorded a few times. This chain links TRBV5-1 with TRBJ1-1; tentative D call: TRBD1 (6 bases). V dropped 4 bases and J dropped 7 bases, with 17 bases sitting between them. Germline V gene sequence: CDR1 SGHRS, CDR2 YFSETQ. The CDR3 is 14 residues long. The CDR3 region is CASSPLAGGSEAFF. CDR3 nucleotides: TGCGCCAGCAGCCCCCTGGCCGGGGGCAGTGAAGCTTTCTTT.

The gene calls are TRBV27 and TRBJ2-1, with TRBD2 matching over 14 bases. V shed 5 bases, J shed 9 bases, and the junction held 6 bases outside the gene matches. The CDR3 is 15 amino acids. Germline V CDR1 and CDR2: MNHEY, SMNVEV (reference sequence). This chain's CDR3 is CASSRRLAGGSEQFF. The CDR3 nucleotides read TGTGCCAGCAGTCGCCGACTAGCGGGGGGGAGTGAGCAGTTCTTC.

The V and J genes are TRBV7-9 and TRBJ2-3, with 11 bases identical to TRBD1. Unmatched junction bases numbered 6, after V lost 5 bases and J lost 2 bases. The CDR3 extends over 16 amino acids. Germline lookup yields CDR1 SEHNR and CDR2 FQNEAQ (reference sequence). CDR3 sequence reads: CASSVLGQGATDTQYF. The CDR3 nucleotides are TGTGCCAGCAGCGTGCTAGGACAGGGGGCCACAGATACGCAGTATTTT.

The chain carries TRBV28 and TRBJ1-5; no clear D. The CDR3 is made up of 14 amino acids. Trimming took off 5 bases at V and 8 bases at J, with 16 bases between the two ends. Germline CDR1 and CDR2: MDHEN and SYDVKM. CDR3 loop: CASSPWAEIEPQHF. The CDR3 DNA reads as TGTGCCAGCAGTCCATGGGCAGAGATTGAGCCCCAGCATTTT. The whole variable domain, filled in from reference TRBV28 and TRBJ1-5, reads DVKVTQSSRYLVKRTGEKVFLECVQDMDHENMFWYRQDPGLGLRLIYFSYDVKMKEKGDIPEGYSVSREKKERFSLILESASTNQTSMYLCASSPWAEIEPQHFGDGTRLSIL.

The chain couples TRBV7-8 to TRBJ2-5, with TRBD2 matching over 7 bases. The CDR3 is 16 amino acids. Germline-derived CDR1 and CDR2 are SGHVS and FQNEAQ. Germline trimming cut 3 bases from V and 5 bases from J; bases unmatched to any gene: 12. The CDR3 nucleotides read TGTGCCAGCAGCTTGGGTTGGGGCGGGAGCTGGGAGACCCAGTACTTC. Translation gives CASSLGWGGSWETQYF.

This chain uses TRBV19 with TRBJ1-5, with D uncertain. CDR3 length: 15 residues. Looked up from germline, CDR1 is LNHDA and CDR2 is SQIVND (reference sequence). The V gene lost 0 bases and the J gene lost 4 bases, with 10 bases spanning the gap. The CDR3 region is CASSIEPSRNQPQHF. The CDR3 DNA reads TGTGCCAGTAGTATAGAACCTAGTCGGAATCAGCCCCAGCATTTT.

This clone has a single count. The V and J genes are TRBV6-5 and TRBJ2-7; D not resolved. The CDR3 length is 14 residues. V shed 8 bases and J shed 2 bases, with 16 bases lying between them. Germline V gives CDR1 MNHEY, CDR2 SVGAGI. The DNA for the CDR3 is TGTGCCAGCGCGCGAGGCCCATCCACCTACGAGCAGTACTTC. This encodes CASARGPSTYEQYF.

This chain joins TRBV19 and TRBJ1-2, with no clear D. The length of the CDR3 is 12 residues. The germline V gene has CDR1 LNHDA and CDR2 SQIVND (reference sequence). The germline V and J ends were trimmed by 8 bases and 4 bases, with 11 bases remaining between them. In DNA, the CDR3 is TGTGCCAGTCGATCGGTCGGCTATGGCTACACCTTC. It yields the protein CASRSVGYGYTF.

The chain recombines TRBV18 with TRBJ2-1; 8 nucleotides agree with TRBD2. The germline V gene has CDR1 KGHSH and CDR2 LQKENI. The J segment lost 2 bases and the V segment lost 4 bases, leaving 4 bases of the junction unmatched. This CDR3 spans 15 amino acids. CDR3 nucleotide sequence: TGTGCCAGCTCACATACTAGCGGACCCTACAATGAGCAGTTCTTC. Its translation: CASSHTSGPYNEQFF.

This chain joins TRBV6-1 and TRBJ1-2, with 7 bases that match TRBD1. Germline CDR1 and CDR2: MNHNS and SASEGT. The CDR3 covers 16 residues. After removal of 4 bases from V and 2 bases from J, the junction contained 10 bases not matched to a gene. The CDR3 loop is CASSVDIGGGNYGYTF. CDR3 in DNA: TGTGCCAGCAGTGTGGATATAGGGGGCGGGAACTATGGCTACACCTTC.

The V gene is TRBV5-1, the J gene TRBJ2-1, with 9 nucleotides matching TRBD2. The V gene's germline CDR1 is SGHRS and CDR2 YFSETQ. The CDR3 totals 15 residues. V lost 0 bases and J lost 5; bases outside the gene matches: 3. CDR3 bases: TGCGCCAGCAGCTTGGACCCTAGCGGGAACAATGAGCAGTTCTTC. Amino acids: CASSLDPSGNNEQFF.

Details on this clone: Other DNA sequences in this sample translate to the same CDR3. The genes are TRBV7-2 and TRBJ1-3, with 8 bases lining up with TRBD1. This CDR3 contains 15 residues. The V gene's germline CDR1 is SGHTA and CDR2 FQGNSA. Trimming took 5 bases from V and 3 from J; bases not matched to a gene: 6. For the CDR3, the DNA is TGTGCCAGCAGCCCCGACAGGGGATTTGGAAACACCATATATTTT. Translation: CASSPDRGFGNTIYF.

About this clone itself: At the DNA level, this CDR3 is encoded by other sequences in the same sample as well. V usage is TRBV10-3 and J usage is TRBJ1-4, with a possible D match to TRBD1 (6 bases). Trimming stripped 3 bases from V and 4 bases from J, with 12 bases between. Looked up from germline, CDR1 is ENHRY and CDR2 is SYGVKD. The CDR3 is made up of 15 amino acids. Here the CDR3 reads CAISDAQGRNEKLFF. The CDR3 DNA reads as TGTGCCATCAGTGACGCACAGGGCCGTAATGAAAAACTGTTTTTT.

V and J are TRBV2 and TRBJ1-5; D call uncertain. V was shortened by 4 bases and J by 12 bases, with 10 bases between the two germline ends. This CDR3 spans 11 amino acids. Germline V gene sequence: CDR1 SNHLY, CDR2 FYNNEI. The CDR3 DNA follows: TGTGCCAGCAGTGGTGGGCCAGTCCAGCATTTT. Protein sequence: CASSGGPVQHF.

About this clone itself: Other DNA sequences within the sample encode an identical CDR3. The rearrangement joins TRBV5-1 to TRBJ2-7; D may be TRBD1 or TRBD2 (5 bases each). CDR1 is SGHRS, CDR2 YFSETQ, per germline. CDR3 size: 14 residues. Trimming removed 0 bases at V and 4 bases at J, with 11 bases between. CDR3 nucleotide sequence: TGCGCCAGCAGCTTGGGGGGCGCGGGTTACGAGCAGTACTTC. It is translated as CASSLGGAGYEQYF.

J is TRBJ2-1 and V is TRBV5-1, with D hard to call. From germline, CDR1 is SGHRS and CDR2 YFSETQ. The CDR3 is made up of 12 amino acids. The V end was cut by 4 bases, the J end by 9 bases, with 11 bases between. CDR3 loop: CASSPDHFEQFF. The CDR3 nucleotides are TGCGCCAGCAGCCCAGATCATTTTGAGCAGTTCTTC.

The CDR3 loop reads CASSLESPGTGELFF. In DNA form, the CDR3 reads TGCGCCAGCAGCTTGGAGAGCCCCGGCACCGGGGAGCTGTTTTTT. The rearrangement joins TRBV5-1 to TRBJ2-2; no reliable D call. CDR1 is SGHRS and CDR2 is YFSETQ in the germline V gene. Trimming took 0 bases from V and 4 from J, leaving 10 bases between them. The CDR3 is 15 residues long. The whole variable domain, remainder taken from reference TRBV5-1 and TRBJ2-2, is KAGVTQTPRYLIKTRGQQVTLSCSPISGHRSVSWYQQTPGQGLQFLFEYFSETQRNKGNFPGRFSGRQFSNSRSEMNVSTLELGDSALYLCASSLESPGTGELFFGEGSRLTVL.

The rearrangement uses TRBV5-1 and TRBJ2-5; 13 nucleotides align to TRBD2. Germline CDR1 reads SGHRS; CDR2 reads YFSETQ. This CDR3 region has 16 residues. Trimming at V came to 5 bases and at J to 2 bases, leaving 6 bases not matched to a gene. The CDR3 loop reads CASRIETSGGQETQYF. For the CDR3, the DNA is TGCGCCAGCAGGATAGAGACTAGCGGGGGGCAAGAGACCCAGTACTTC.

This chain links TRBV19 with TRBJ1-1; a possible D gene is TRBD1 (5 bases). This CDR3 has 16 residues. Germline CDR1 LNHDA, CDR2 SQIVND (reference sequence). V was cut by 3 bases and J by 1 base, with 15 bases left in between. The CDR3 is CASSIAWGGRNTEAFF. The DNA for the CDR3 is TGTGCCAGTAGTATCGCGTGGGGGGGGAGGAACACTGAAGCTTTCTTT. The whole variable domain, filled in from reference TRBV19 and TRBJ1-1, reads DGGITQSPKYLFRKEGQNVTLSCEQNLNHDAMYWYRQDPGQGLRLIYYSQIVNDFQKGDIAEGYSVSREKKESFPLTVTSAQKNPTAFYLCASSIAWGGRNTEAFFGQGTRLTVV.

The rearrangement links TRBV7-3 to TRBJ1-1, with 9 bases matching TRBD1. Germline CDR1 is SGHTA and CDR2 is FQGTGA. The CDR3 contains 15 residues. Unmatched junction bases numbered 4, after V lost 5 bases and J lost 0 bases. The CDR3 loop reads CASSDGQGLNTEAFF. In DNA, the CDR3 is TGTGCCAGCAGCGACGGACAGGGGTTGAACACTGAAGCTTTCTTT.

Comments on this clone: At one end the junction does not follow the germline gene, possibly because of a read error. The sample carries other DNA sequences with the same CDR3. The chain has TRBV7-9 and TRBJ2-7; no clear D. CDR3 length equals 10 residues. CDR1 and CDR2 from the germline V gene are SEHNR and FQNEAQ (reference sequence). CDR3 residues: CASSSDEQYF. For the CDR3, the DNA is TGTGCCAGCAGCTCCGACGAGCAGTACTTC.

As to this clone: Within the sample, other DNA sequences also encode this same CDR3. The chain couples TRBV30 to TRBJ1-5; TRBD1 matches at 9 bases. The CDR3 has 13 amino acids. Trimming cost V 5 bases and J 7 bases; bases outside gene matches: 6. From germline, CDR1 is GTSNPN and CDR2 SVGIG (reference sequence). The CDR3 DNA sequence: TGTGCCTGGTCTACAGGGGGCGACCAGCCCCAGCATTTT. Translating it yields CAWSTGGDQPQHF.

V usage is TRBV9 and J usage is TRBJ2-2; D is perhaps TRBD1 (5 bases). The CDR3 totals 16 residues. V was clipped by 0 bases and J by 7 bases, with 16 bases between them. Germline V gene data show CDR1 as SGDLS and CDR2 as YYNGEE. In DNA form, the CDR3 reads TGTGCCAGCAGCGTAGTCGAGATCCAGGGTGGCGGGGAGCTGTTTTTT. Translating it yields CASSVVEIQGGGELFF.

The rearrangement links TRBV7-2 to TRBJ2-5; 9 bases are shared with TRBD2. The length of the CDR3 is 14 residues. The V gene end was trimmed by 5 bases and the J gene end by 6 bases; junction bases not matched to a gene: 7. The germline CDR1 and CDR2 sequences are SGHTA and FQGNSA. The CDR3 nucleotides read TGTGCCAGCAGCATCGGACTAGCGTCCAAGACCCAGTACTTC. This sequence encodes CASSIGLASKTQYF. Combining the CDR3 with reference TRBV7-2 and TRBJ2-5 gives the whole variable domain GAGVSQSPSNKVTEKGKDVELRCDPISGHTALYWYRQSLGQGLEFLIYFQGNSAPDKSGLPSDRFSAERTGGSVSTLTIQRTQQEDSAVYLCASSIGLASKTQYFGPGTRLLVL.

The rearrangement links TRBV25-1 to TRBJ2-1; unclear D gene. The CDR3 totals 16 residues. The germline V gene has CDR1 MGHDK and CDR2 SYGVNS. V lost 5 bases, J lost 8 bases, and 22 bases lay in between. The chain's CDR3 is CASSPRAGFPLYEQFF. CDR3 bases: TGTGCCAGCAGTCCTAGGGCCGGGTTCCCTCTCTATGAGCAGTTCTTC. The variable domain in full, with the rest retrieved from reference TRBV25-1 and TRBJ2-1, is EADIYQTPRYLVIGTGKKITLECSQTMGHDKMYWYQQDPGMELHLIHYSYGVNSTEKGDLSSESTVSRIRTEHFPLTLESARPSHTSQYLCASSPRAGFPLYEQFFGPGTRLTVL.

This chain links TRBV28 with TRBJ1-1; D perhaps matches TRBD1 (5 bases). Germline loops: CDR1 MDHEN, CDR2 SYDVKM. The V end lost 7 bases, the J end lost 1 base, and 16 bases lay between the germline ends. The CDR3 sequence is 15 residues long. CDR3 bases: TGTGCCAGCATCAGGGCTCCTTTAACGAACACTGAAGCTTTCTTT. Encoded protein: CASIRAPLTNTEAFF. The full variable domain, its missing parts supplied by reference TRBV28 and TRBJ1-1, is DVKVTQSSRYLVKRTGEKVFLECVQDMDHENMFWYRQDPGLGLRLIYFSYDVKMKEKGDIPEGYSVSREKKERFSLILESASTNQTSMYLCASIRAPLTNTEAFFGQGTRLTVV.